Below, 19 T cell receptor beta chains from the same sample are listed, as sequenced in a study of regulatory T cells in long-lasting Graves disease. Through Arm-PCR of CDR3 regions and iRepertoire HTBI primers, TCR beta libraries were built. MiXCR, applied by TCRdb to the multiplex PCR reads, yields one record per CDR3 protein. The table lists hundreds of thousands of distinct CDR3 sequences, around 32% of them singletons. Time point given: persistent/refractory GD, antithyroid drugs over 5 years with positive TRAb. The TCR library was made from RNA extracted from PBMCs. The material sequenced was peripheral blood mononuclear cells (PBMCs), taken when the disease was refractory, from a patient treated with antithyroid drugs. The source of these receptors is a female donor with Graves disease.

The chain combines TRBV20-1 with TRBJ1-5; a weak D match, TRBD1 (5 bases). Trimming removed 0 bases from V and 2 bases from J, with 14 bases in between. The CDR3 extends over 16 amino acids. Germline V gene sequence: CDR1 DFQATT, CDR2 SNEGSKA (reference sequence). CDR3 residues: CSARDGSRAGNQPQHF. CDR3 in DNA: TGCAGTGCTAGAGATGGGAGCAGGGCGGGCAATCAGCCCCAGCATTTT.

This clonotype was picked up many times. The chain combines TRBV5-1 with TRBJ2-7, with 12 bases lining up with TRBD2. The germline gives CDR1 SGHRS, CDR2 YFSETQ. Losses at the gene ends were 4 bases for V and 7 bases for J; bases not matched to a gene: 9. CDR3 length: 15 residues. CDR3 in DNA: TGCGCCAGCAGCAACAGACTAGCGGGAGAGTATGAGCAGTACTTC. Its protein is CASSNRLAGEYEQYF.

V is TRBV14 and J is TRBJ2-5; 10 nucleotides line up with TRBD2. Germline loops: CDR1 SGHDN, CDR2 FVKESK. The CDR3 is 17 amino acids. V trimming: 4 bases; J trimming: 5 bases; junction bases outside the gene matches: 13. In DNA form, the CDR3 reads TGTGCCAGCAGCCCCCAGCGGAGCGGGAGGGCCTTGGAGACCCAGTACTTC. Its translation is CASSPQRSGRALETQYF.

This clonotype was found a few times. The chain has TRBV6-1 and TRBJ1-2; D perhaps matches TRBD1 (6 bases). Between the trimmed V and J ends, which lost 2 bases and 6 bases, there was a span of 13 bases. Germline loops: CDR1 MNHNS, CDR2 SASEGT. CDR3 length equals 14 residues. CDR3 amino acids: CASSERTVLNGYTF. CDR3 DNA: TGTGCCAGCAGTGAAAGGACAGTCTTAAATGGCTACACCTTC.

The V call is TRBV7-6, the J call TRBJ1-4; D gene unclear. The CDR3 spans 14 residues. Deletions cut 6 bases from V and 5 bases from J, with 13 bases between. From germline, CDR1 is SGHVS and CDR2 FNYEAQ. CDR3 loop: CASRPTPNNEKLFF. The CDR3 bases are TGTGCCAGCAGACCCACACCTAACAATGAAAAACTGTTTTTT.

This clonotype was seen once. The CDR3 loop is CASSLGVAGGQYF. The CDR3 DNA follows: TGTGCCAGCAGTTTAGGGGTAGCGGGAGGGCAGTACTTC. The chain links TRBV12-3 or TRBV12-4 to TRBJ2-7; 10 positions agree with TRBD2. The CDR3 is 13 amino acids. J gave up 9 bases and V 1 base, and 3 bases lay outside the gene matches.

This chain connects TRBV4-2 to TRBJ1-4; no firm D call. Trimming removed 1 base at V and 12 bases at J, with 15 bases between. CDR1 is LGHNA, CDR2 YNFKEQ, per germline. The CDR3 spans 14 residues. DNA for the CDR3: TGTGCCAGCAGCCAAGCTCGGACGGCAGAAGAACTGTTTTTT. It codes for CASSQARTAEELFF.

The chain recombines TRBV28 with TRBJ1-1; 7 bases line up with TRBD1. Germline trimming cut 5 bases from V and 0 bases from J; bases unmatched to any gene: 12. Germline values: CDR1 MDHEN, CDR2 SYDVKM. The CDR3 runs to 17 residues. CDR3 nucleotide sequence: TGTGCCAGCAGTAAGGGGGGACAGTCCTTTCTGAACACTGAAGCTTTCTTT. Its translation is CASSKGGQSFLNTEAFF.

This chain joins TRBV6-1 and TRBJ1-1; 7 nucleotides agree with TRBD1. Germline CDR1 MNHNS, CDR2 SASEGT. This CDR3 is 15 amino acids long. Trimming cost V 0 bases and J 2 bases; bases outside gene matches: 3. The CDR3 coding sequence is TGTGCCAGCAGTGAAGCAACAGGGGCAAACACTGAAGCTTTCTTT. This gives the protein CASSEATGANTEAFF.

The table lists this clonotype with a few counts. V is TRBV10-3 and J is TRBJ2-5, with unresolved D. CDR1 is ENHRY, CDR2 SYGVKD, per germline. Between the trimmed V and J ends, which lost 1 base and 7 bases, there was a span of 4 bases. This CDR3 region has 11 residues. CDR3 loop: CAISEWGTQYF. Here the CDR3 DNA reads TGTGCCATCAGTGAGTGGGGGACCCAGTACTTC.

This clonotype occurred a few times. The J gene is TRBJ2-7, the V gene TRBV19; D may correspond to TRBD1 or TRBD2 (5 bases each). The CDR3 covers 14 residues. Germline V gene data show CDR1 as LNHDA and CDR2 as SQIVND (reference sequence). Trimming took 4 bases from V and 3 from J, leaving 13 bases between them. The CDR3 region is CASSSRDGIYEQYF. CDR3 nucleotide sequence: TGTGCCAGTAGTAGCCGGGACGGGATCTACGAGCAGTACTTC.

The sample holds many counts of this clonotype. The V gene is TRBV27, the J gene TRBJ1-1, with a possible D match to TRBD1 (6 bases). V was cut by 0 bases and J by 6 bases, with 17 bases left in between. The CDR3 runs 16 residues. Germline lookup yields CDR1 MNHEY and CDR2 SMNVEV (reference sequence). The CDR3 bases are TGTGCCAGCAGTTTATCCTCCCTACAGGGACGGGCTGAAGCTTTCTTT. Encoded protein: CASSLSSLQGRAEAFF.

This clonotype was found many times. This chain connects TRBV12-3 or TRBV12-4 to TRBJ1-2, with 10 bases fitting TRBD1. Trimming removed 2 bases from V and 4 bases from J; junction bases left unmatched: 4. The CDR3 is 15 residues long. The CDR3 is CASSLRDRGFYGYTF. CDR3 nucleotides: TGTGCCAGCAGTTTACGGGACAGGGGATTCTATGGCTACACCTTC.

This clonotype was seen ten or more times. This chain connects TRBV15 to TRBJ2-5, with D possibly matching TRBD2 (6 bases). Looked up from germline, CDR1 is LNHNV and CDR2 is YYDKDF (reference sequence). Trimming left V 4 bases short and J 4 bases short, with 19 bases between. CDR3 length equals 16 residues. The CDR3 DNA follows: TGTGCCACCAGCACTCGGGACTCCACGGGGTTAGAGACCCAGTACTTC. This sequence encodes CATSTRDSTGLETQYF.

CDR3 nucleotides: TGTGCCAGCAGTTTACCGGACAGGAATCAGCCCCAGCATTTT. Translating it yields CASSLPDRNQPQHF. The chain links TRBV12-3 or TRBV12-4 to TRBJ1-5, with TRBD1 matching over 7 bases. V lost 2 bases and J lost 4; bases outside the gene matches: 2. This CDR3 has 14 residues.

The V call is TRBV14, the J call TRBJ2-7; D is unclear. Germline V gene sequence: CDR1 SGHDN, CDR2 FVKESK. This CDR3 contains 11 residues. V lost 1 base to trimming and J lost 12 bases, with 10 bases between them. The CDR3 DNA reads TGTGCCAGCAGCCAAGTGGGGTTTCGGTACTTC. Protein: CASSQVGFRYF.

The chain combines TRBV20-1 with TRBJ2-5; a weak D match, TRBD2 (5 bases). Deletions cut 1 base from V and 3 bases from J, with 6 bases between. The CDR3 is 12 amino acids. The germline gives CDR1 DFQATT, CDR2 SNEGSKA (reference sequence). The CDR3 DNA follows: TGCAGTGCTAGAGCCGGGAAAGAGACCCAGTACTTC. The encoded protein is CSARAGKETQYF.

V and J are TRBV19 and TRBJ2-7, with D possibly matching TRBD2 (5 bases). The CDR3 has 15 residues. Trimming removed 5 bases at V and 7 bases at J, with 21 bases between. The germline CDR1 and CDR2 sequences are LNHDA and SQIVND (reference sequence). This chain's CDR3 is CASSPRAVARQEQYF. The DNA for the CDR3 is TGTGCCAGTAGTCCGAGGGCGGTTGCCCGTCAGGAGCAGTACTTC. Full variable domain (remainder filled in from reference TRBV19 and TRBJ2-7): DGGITQSPKYLFRKEGQNVTLSCEQNLNHDAMYWYRQDPGQGLRLIYYSQIVNDFQKGDIAEGYSVSREKKESFPLTVTSAQKNPTAFYLCASSPRAVARQEQYFGPGTRLTVT.

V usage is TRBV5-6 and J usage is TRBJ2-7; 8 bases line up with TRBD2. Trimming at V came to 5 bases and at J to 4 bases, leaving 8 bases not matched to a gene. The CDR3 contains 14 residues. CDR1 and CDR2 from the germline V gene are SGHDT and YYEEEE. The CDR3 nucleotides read TGTGCCAGCAGGAGGGGACTAGGAAATTACGAGCAGTACTTC. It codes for CASRRGLGNYEQYF.